The rows below give T cell receptor beta chains drawn from one sample of a study of PD-1 blockade in classical Hodgkin lymphoma. Clones were sequenced by immunoSEQ multiplex PCR, and TCRdb holds only the in-frame ones, with some missing. Here the sample spans 45,000 to 60,000 clones, 65% to 85% being singletons. The sample consisted of peripheral blood mononuclear cells (PBMCs), taken at baseline. Receptor source: a human donor with classical Hodgkin lymphoma. CDR3s include the opening cysteine and the closing phenylalanine or tryptophan. A D gene is named only where the DNA matches it firmly. Clone size appears in some rows only: once, few, many, or a class for an expanded clone.

.	TRBV5-5	.	TRBJ2-1	TGTGCCAGCAGCCCCGGGGTTTACAATGAGCAGTTCTTC	CASSPGVYNEQFF
.	TRBV19	.	TRBJ1-5	TGTGCCAGTAGTAGGGACGGGGATAGCAATCAGCCCCAGCATTTT	CASSRDGDSNQPQHF
.	TRBV6-5	.	TRBJ1-2	TGTGCCAGCAGTTACTCTTACAGGAACTATGGCTACACCTTC	CASSYSYRNYGYTF
once	TRBV7-8	TRBD2	TRBJ2-1	TGTGCCAGCAGCCCTCCCTGGGGGCGGGAGGATTACAATGAGCAGTTCTTC	CASSPPWGREDYNEQFF
.	TRBV27	.	TRBJ2-7	TGTGCCAGCAGTTTAGGGACAGCCAGGGGAGGAGAGCAGTACTTC	CASSLGTARGGEQYF
.	TRBV5-6	.	TRBJ2-5	TGTGCCAGCAGCCGGACCGGCCCCGGGGAGACCCAGTACTTC	CASSRTGPGETQYF
.	TRBV6-5	.	TRBJ2-6	TGTGCCAGTAGGGGATCTGGGGCCAACGTCCTGACTTTC	CASRGSGANVLTF
.	TRBV4-3	.	TRBJ1-5	TGCGCCAGCAGCCTTTCAAGGGCGAATCAGCCCCAGCATTTT	CASSLSRANQPQHF
few	TRBV10-3	.	TRBJ1-2	TGTGCCAGCAGTTCCATCGGCCCCGCTTGGAGTGGCTACACCTTC	CASSSIGPAWSGYTF
.	TRBV9	TRBD1	TRBJ1-3	TGTGCCAGCAGCGTAGGGCCAGGGGGGCGCAACTCTGGAAACACCATATATTTT	CASSVGPGGRNSGNTIYF
.	TRBV19	.	TRBJ2-3	TGTGCCAGTAGTATAGGTCTAGCTAATCCGACGCAGTATTTT	CASSIGLANPTQYF
.	TRBV4-2	.	TRBJ2-3	TGTGCCAGCGCCGGGGAGGACAGCACAGATACGCAGTATTTT	CASAGEDSTDTQYF
.	TRBV6-6	.	TRBJ2-2	TGTGCCAGCAGTTACTCCACCCCAGGGGACGGCGGGGAGCTGTTTTTT	CASSYSTPGDGGELFF
.	TRBV11-3	.	TRBJ1-1	TGTGCCAGCAGCTTAGCCAGGGGAGTTTCCCCTGAAGCTTTCTTT	CASSLARGVSPEAFF
.	TRBV6-5	.	TRBJ2-5	TGTGCCAGCAGTTACGGACTACAAGAGACCCAGTACTTC	CASSYGLQETQYF
.	TRBV27	.	TRBJ1-4	TGTGCCAGCAGCCGGACTAATGAAAAACTGTTTTTT	CASSRTNEKLFF
.	TRBV11-3	.	TRBJ1-3	TGTGCCAGCAGCTCCATCGAAGGGTCCCTAACTGGAAACACCATATATTTT	CASSSIEGSLTGNTIYF
once	TRBV6-1	TRBD1	TRBJ2-7	TGTGCCAGCAGTGAAATGGGACAGAACTCCTACGAGCAGTACTTC	CASSEMGQNSYEQYF
.	TRBV7-9	.	TRBJ1-1	TGTGCCAGCAGCTCAAGGGGTGCCACGAACACTGAAGCTTTCTTT	CASSSRGATNTEAFF
once	TRBV19	TRBD1	TRBJ1-2	TGTGCCAGTAGTATAGGACAGGGACACTATGGCTACACCTTC	CASSIGQGHYGYTF
.	TRBV7-8	.	TRBJ1-2	TGTGCCAGCAGCTTATCCCTTCAACAGGGCTACACCTTC	CASSLSLQQGYTF
.	TRBV7-2	TRBD1	TRBJ1-3	TGTGCCAGCAGCGTCACAGGGGCGACTGGAAACACCATATATTTT	CASSVTGATGNTIYF